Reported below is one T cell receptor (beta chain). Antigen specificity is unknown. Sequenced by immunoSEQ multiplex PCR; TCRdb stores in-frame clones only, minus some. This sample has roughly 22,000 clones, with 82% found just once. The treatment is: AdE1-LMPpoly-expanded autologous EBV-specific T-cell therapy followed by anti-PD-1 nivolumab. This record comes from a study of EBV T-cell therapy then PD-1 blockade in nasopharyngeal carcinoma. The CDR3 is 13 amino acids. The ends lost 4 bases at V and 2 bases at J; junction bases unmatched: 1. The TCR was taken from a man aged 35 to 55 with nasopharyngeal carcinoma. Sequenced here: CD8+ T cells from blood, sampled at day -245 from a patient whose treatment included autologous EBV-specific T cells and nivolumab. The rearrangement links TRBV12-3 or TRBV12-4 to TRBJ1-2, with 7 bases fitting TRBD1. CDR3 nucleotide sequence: TGTGCCAGCAGTTCGGGACAGAACTATGGCTACACCTTC. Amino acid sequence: CASSSGQNYGYTF.